This TCR beta chain is from a study of tissue T cells after allogeneic stem cell transplantation. Points from the study as a whole: Few T cell clones were shared across patients, but motif clusters showed tissue-specific shared signatures. Some tissue clones might be persisting host cells; their alloreactivity or antigen specificity was not determined.

Notes on this clone: Its matching antigen is unknown.

V trimming: 4 bases; J trimming: 6 bases; junction bases outside the gene matches: 8. The CDR3 has 14 amino acids. Per germline, CDR1 MNHEY and CDR2 SMNVEV (reference sequence). The data were produced by immunoSEQ multiplex PCR, yet TCRdb's version contains in-frame clones alone and is incomplete. The table lists roughly 25,000 clones, more than 60% of them singletons. The rearrangement joins TRBV27 to TRBJ1-1, with 7 bases aligning to TRBD1. Sequencing was performed on tissue from the ileum, taken at autopsy. The receptor comes from a female donor over 55 with lung cancer. CDR3 DNA sequence: TGTGCCAGCAGTTCAGGGGGAAGAGCGTCTGAAGCTTTCTTT. Its protein is CASSSGGRASEAFF.